Included here is one T cell receptor (beta chain) sequence, with context. This table comes from immunoSEQ multiplex PCR, and its TCRdb copy is limited to in-frame clones, with some not included. The sample consists of more than 550,000 clones, 70% to 90% of them appearing once. The data were obtained in a study of shared T cell receptors in the human thymus. V lost 0 bases and J lost 4; bases outside the gene matches: 15. Per the germline V gene, CDR1 is LGHNT and CDR2 is FRNRAP. This CDR3 contains 19 residues. This same sample was also taken into another study, of human thymus T cells.

Source material: thymocytes. The receptor's source is a girl under three years old with a congenital heart defect. The chain has TRBV12-5 and TRBJ2-1; 7 bases align to TRBD1. Here the CDR3 DNA reads TGTGCTAGTGGTTTGGTCCCATCAAATCGACAGGGTAGGTACAATGAGCAGTTCTTC. Translated: CASGLVPSNRQGRYNEQFF.